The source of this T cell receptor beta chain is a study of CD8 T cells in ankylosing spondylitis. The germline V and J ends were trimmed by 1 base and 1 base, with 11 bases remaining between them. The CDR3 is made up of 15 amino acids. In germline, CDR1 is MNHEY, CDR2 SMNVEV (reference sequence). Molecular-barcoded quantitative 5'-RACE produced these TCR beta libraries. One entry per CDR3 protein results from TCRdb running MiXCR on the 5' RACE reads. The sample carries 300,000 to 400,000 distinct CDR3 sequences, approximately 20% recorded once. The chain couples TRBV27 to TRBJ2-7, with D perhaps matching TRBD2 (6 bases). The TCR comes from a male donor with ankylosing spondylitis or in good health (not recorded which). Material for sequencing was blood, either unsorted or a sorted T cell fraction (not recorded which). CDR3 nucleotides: TGTGCCAGCAGTTTATTAGGCGGGGAGTCCTACGAGCAGTACTTC. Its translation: CASSLLGGESYEQYF.